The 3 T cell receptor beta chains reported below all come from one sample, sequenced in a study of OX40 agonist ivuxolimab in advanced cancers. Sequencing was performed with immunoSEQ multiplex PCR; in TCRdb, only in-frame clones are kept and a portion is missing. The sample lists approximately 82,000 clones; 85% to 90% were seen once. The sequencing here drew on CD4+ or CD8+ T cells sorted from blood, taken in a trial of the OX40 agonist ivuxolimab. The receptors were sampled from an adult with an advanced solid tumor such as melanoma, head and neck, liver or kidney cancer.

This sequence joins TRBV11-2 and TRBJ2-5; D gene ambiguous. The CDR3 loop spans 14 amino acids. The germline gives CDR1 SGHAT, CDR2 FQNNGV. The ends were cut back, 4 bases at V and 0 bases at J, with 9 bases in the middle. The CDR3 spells CASSSESNQETQYF. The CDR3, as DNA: TGTGCCAGCAGCTCGGAGTCGAACCAAGAGACCCAGTACTTC.

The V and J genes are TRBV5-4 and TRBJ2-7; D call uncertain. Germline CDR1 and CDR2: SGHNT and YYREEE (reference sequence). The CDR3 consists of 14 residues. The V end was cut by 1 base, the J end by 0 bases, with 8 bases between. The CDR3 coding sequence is TGTGCCAGCAGCTTGATAGGGCCCTCCTACGAGCAGTACTTC. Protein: CASSLIGPSYEQYF.

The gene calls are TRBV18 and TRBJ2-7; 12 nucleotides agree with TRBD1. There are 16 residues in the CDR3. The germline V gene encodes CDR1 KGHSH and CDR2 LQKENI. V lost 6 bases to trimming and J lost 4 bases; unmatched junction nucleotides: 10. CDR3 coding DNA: TGTGCCAGCTCTTTCCAGGGGACAGGGGGCAGGTACGAGCAGTACTTC. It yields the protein CASSFQGTGGRYEQYF.